This TCR beta chain was obtained from a study of memory CD4+ T cells and cytomegalovirus serostatus. Overall study: Healthy Belgian adult donors included several CMV-positive and some 25 CMV-negative people. Overall study findings and caveats: Suggested: most of the CMV-linked TCR signature lies in CD4+ memory cells.

Single viable CD3+CD4+CD8-CD45RO+ cells were sorted as the memory CD4+ T cells. CMV serostatus came from serum IgG against pp150, pp28, p38, p52. In its sample, this clone was seen once. Its antigen remains unidentified. Here immunoSEQ multiplex PCR was the method, and the copy in TCRdb shows in-frame clones only, minus some. The data hold about 56,000 clones, with 82% observed a single time. The CDR3 covers 14 residues. Germline V gene lookup returns CDR1 LNHDA and CDR2 SQIVND (reference sequence). Trimming removed 5 bases from V and 4 bases from J, with 14 bases in between. The rearrangement joins TRBV19 to TRBJ1-1, with D maybe TRBD1 (5 bases). Sequenced sample: memory CD4+ T cells from blood. The TCR originated in an adult in good health and CMV-seronegative. The CDR3 protein is CASSLPGGRTEAFF. In DNA form, the CDR3 reads TGTGCCAGTAGTCTTCCGGGGGGTCGCACTGAAGCTTTCTTT. The full variable domain, with the rest looked up from reference TRBV19 and TRBJ1-1, is DGGITQSPKYLFRKEGQNVTLSCEQNLNHDAMYWYRQDPGQGLRLIYYSQIVNDFQKGDIAEGYSVSREKKESFPLTVTSAQKNPTAFYLCASSLPGGRTEAFFGQGTRLTVV.